The 21 T cell receptor beta chains below were found in one sample sequenced in a study of cytomegalovirus exposure and HLA in healthy donors. Some clones are missing from TCRdb's copy, which holds only in-frame ones; the method was immunoSEQ multiplex PCR. The sample has 95,000 to 120,000 clones, 90% to 97% seen once. What was sequenced was PBMCs. These receptors were taken from a woman under 30 in good health and CMV-seronegative.

The J gene is TRBJ2-3, the V gene TRBV5-4; 10 bases match TRBD2. Germline V CDR1 and CDR2: SGHNT, YYREEE (reference sequence). V lost 0 bases, J lost 4 bases, and 5 bases stayed unmatched. CDR3 size: 16 residues. The CDR3 region has the DNA TGTGCCAGCAGCTTGGGCTCACTAGCGGGGTCAGATACGCAGTATTTT. It codes for CASSLGSLAGSDTQYF. Together with reference TRBV5-4 and TRBJ2-3, the CDR3 gives the full variable domain: ETGVTQSPTHLIKTRGQQVTLRCSSQSGHNTVSWYQQALGQGPQFIFQYYREEENGRGNFPPRFSGLQFPNYSSELNVNALELDDSALYLCASSLGSLAGSDTQYFGPGTRLTVL.

The chain links TRBV27 to TRBJ2-2; D call uncertain. The length of the CDR3 is 16 residues. Trimming took 3 bases from V and 2 from J, leaving 13 bases between them. Germline V CDR1 and CDR2: MNHEY, SMNVEV (reference sequence). CDR3 sequence: CASSFGTNLNTGELFF. The CDR3 DNA follows: TGTGCCAGCAGTTTCGGCACTAATCTTAACACCGGGGAGCTGTTTTTT.

DNA of the CDR3: TGCAGCGTTGATGGGACAGGGGCAAAAGAGACCCAGTACTTC. The encoded protein is CSVDGTGAKETQYF. The J gene is TRBJ2-5, the V gene TRBV29-1; 10 nucleotides align to TRBD1. Per the germline V gene, CDR1 is SQVTM and CDR2 is ANQGSEA. V dropped 3 bases and J dropped 3; count of bases not matched to a gene: 4. CDR3 size: 14 residues. The full variable domain, completed using reference TRBV29-1 and TRBJ2-5, is SAVISQKPSRDICQRGTSLTIQCQVDSQVTMMFWYRQQPGQSLTLIATANQGSEATYESGFVIDKFPISRPNLTFSTLTVSNMSPEDSSIYLCSVDGTGAKETQYFGPGTRLLVL.

This chain links TRBV28 with TRBJ2-1; tentative D call: TRBD1 (5 bases). The germline CDR1 and CDR2 sequences are MDHEN and SYDVKM. Trimming pared 6 bases from V and 8 bases from J, leaving 11 bases between. This CDR3 spans 12 amino acids. CDR3 in DNA: TGTGCCAGCAGGAAAGGGGTTCATGAGCAGTTCTTC. Its translation: CASRKGVHEQFF.

This clone was detected only once. This rearrangement joins TRBV9 to TRBJ2-3; 10 bases line up with TRBD2. The CDR3 has 18 residues. J was trimmed by 0 bases and V by 1 base; bases with no gene match: 8. Germline values: CDR1 SGDLS, CDR2 YYNGEE. Written as DNA, the CDR3 is TGTGCCAGCAGCGTAAGAATTAGCGGGGGGACTAGCACAGATACGCAGTATTTT. It codes for CASSVRISGGTSTDTQYF. Looking up the rest from reference TRBV9 and TRBJ2-3 gives the full variable domain: DSGVTQTPKHLITATGQRVTLRCSPRSGDLSVYWYQQSLDQGLQFLIQYYNGEERAKGNILERFSAQQFPDLHSELNLSSLELGDSALYFCASSVRISGGTSTDTQYFGPGTRLTVL.

The chain combines TRBV7-8 with TRBJ2-1; perhaps TRBD2 as D (7 bases). The CDR3 sequence is 16 residues long. Per germline, CDR1 SGHVS and CDR2 FQNEAQ. V lost 1 base to trimming and J lost 2 bases, with 12 bases between them. The CDR3 is CASSLDEGGAYNEQFF. The CDR3 nucleotides are TGTGCCAGCAGCTTAGACGAGGGGGGGGCCTACAATGAGCAGTTCTTC.

The V call is TRBV15, the J call TRBJ1-5; the match to TRBD1 covers 8 bases. Germline trimming cut 1 base from V and 2 bases from J; bases unmatched to any gene: 10. The CDR3 loop spans 18 amino acids. CDR1 LNHNV and CDR2 YYDKDF come from the germline V gene (reference sequence). This CDR3 is CATSRVQGGRPGNQPQHF. The CDR3 bases are TGTGCCACCAGCAGAGTACAGGGGGGGAGACCGGGCAATCAGCCCCAGCATTTT.

This clone has just one count. The chain is built from TRBV7-9 and TRBJ1-1, with D unresolved. This CDR3 spans 13 amino acids. V was clipped by 5 bases and J by 1 base, with 8 bases between them. CDR1 and CDR2 from the germline V gene are SEHNR and FQNEAQ (reference sequence). The CDR3 region has the DNA TGTGCCAGCAGCATCCGGGAGAACACTGAAGCTTTCTTT. Protein product: CASSIRENTEAFF.

V is TRBV7-6 and J is TRBJ2-1; possible D gene TRBD1, 6 bases. The V end was cut by 5 bases, the J end by 0 bases, with 11 bases between. Germline loops: CDR1 SGHVS, CDR2 FNYEAQ. The CDR3 totals 15 residues. CDR3 region: CASSSQQGSYNEQFF. As DNA, the CDR3 is TGTGCCAGCAGCAGCCAACAGGGCTCCTACAATGAGCAGTTCTTC.

V usage is TRBV27 and J usage is TRBJ2-3; 7 bases align to TRBD2. This CDR3 spans 16 amino acids. Germline CDR1 MNHEY, CDR2 SMNVEV (reference sequence). V lost 3 bases, J lost 2 bases, and 8 bases stayed unmatched. The CDR3 protein is CASSFSRTSVTDTQYF. The DNA for the CDR3 is TGTGCCAGCAGTTTTTCTCGGACTAGTGTCACAGATACGCAGTATTTT.

The V call is TRBV30, the J call TRBJ2-5, with TRBD2 as a possible D gene (5 bases). Germline-derived CDR1 and CDR2 are GTSNPN and SVGIG (reference sequence). The CDR3 runs to 15 residues. Trimming shortened V by 0 bases and J by 2 bases, and 13 bases separated the two germline ends. The CDR3 loop reads CAWSVGGGGQETQYF. In DNA, the CDR3 is TGTGCCTGGAGTGTCGGAGGCGGCGGGCAAGAGACCCAGTACTTC.

This chain joins TRBV28 and TRBJ1-2; TRBD1 matches at 8 bases. There are 14 residues in the CDR3. V lost 3 bases, J lost 4 bases, and 4 bases stayed unmatched. Germline assignment: CDR1 MDHEN and CDR2 SYDVKM. This chain's CDR3 is CASSFGQGSYGYTF. The DNA of the CDR3 is TGTGCCAGCAGTTTCGGACAGGGCTCCTATGGCTACACCTTC.

This chain connects TRBV5-1 to TRBJ2-2, with D perhaps matching TRBD2 (5 bases). CDR3 length equals 14 residues. Germline V lookup: CDR1 SGHRS, CDR2 YFSETQ. V lost 4 bases and J 6 bases, leaving 13 bases between the germline ends. The chain's CDR3 is CASSPRTGAGELFF. CDR3 nucleotide sequence: TGCGCCAGCAGCCCAAGGACTGGTGCCGGGGAGCTGTTTTTT.

In its sample, this clone was seen many times. The chain carries TRBV7-2 and TRBJ1-1; 7 bases match TRBD1. Per the germline V gene, CDR1 is SGHTA and CDR2 is FQGNSA. The CDR3 covers 12 residues. Losses at the gene ends were 6 bases for V and 10 bases for J; bases not matched to a gene: 8. The CDR3 region is CASSRTQGGAFF. CDR3 nucleotide sequence: TGTGCCAGCAGTCGGACTCAGGGGGGAGCTTTCTTT.

V and J are TRBV7-8 and TRBJ1-2, with D perhaps TRBD1 (6 bases). CDR3 length: 14 amino acids. The germline V gene encodes CDR1 SGHVS and CDR2 FQNEAQ. Trimming removed 3 bases at V and 1 base at J, with 9 bases between. The CDR3 loop is CASSLDSVNYGYTF. In DNA form, the CDR3 reads TGTGCCAGCAGCTTGGACAGCGTTAACTATGGCTACACCTTC. The full variable domain, its missing parts supplied by reference TRBV7-8 and TRBJ1-2, is GAGVSQSPRYKVAKRGQDVALRCDPISGHVSLFWYQQALGQGPEFLTYFQNEAQLDKSGLPSDRFFAERPEGSVSTLKIQRTQQEDSAVYLCASSLDSVNYGYTFGSGTRLTVV.

V and J are TRBV7-8 and TRBJ1-1; TRBD1 matches 8 bases. Germline V lookup: CDR1 SGHVS, CDR2 FQNEAQ. The CDR3 consists of 15 residues. V dropped 5 bases and J dropped 1; count of bases not matched to a gene: 6. The chain's CDR3 is CASSPGQVRNTEAFF. CDR3 sequence (DNA): TGTGCCAGCAGCCCGGGACAGGTTCGGAACACTGAAGCTTTCTTT.

The rearrangement links TRBV25-1 to TRBJ1-3; no clear D. Germline V gene sequence: CDR1 MGHDK, CDR2 SYGVNS. Trimming took off 5 bases at V and 0 bases at J, with 11 bases between the two ends. The CDR3 is 15 residues long. The CDR3 loop is CASSRGVHSGNTIYF. The CDR3 DNA reads TGTGCCAGCAGTCGAGGTGTTCACTCTGGAAACACCATATATTTT. Supplemented by reference TRBV25-1 and TRBJ1-3, the full variable domain reads EADIYQTPRYLVIGTGKKITLECSQTMGHDKMYWYQQDPGMELHLIHYSYGVNSTEKGDLSSESTVSRIRTEHFPLTLESARPSHTSQYLCASSRGVHSGNTIYFGEGSWLTVV.

The V gene is TRBV7-9, the J gene TRBJ2-7, with a possible D match to TRBD1 (5 bases). Per germline, CDR1 SEHNR and CDR2 FQNEAQ (reference sequence). V was trimmed by 7 bases and J by 0 bases, leaving 16 bases between them. This CDR3 spans 15 amino acids. The CDR3 nucleotides read TGTGCCAGCACAAATTGGGGCGAAAGCTCCTACGAGCAGTACTTC. Encoded protein: CASTNWGESSYEQYF.

On this clone itself: Different DNA sequences within this sample yield the same CDR3. The rearrangement uses TRBV6-5 and TRBJ1-2; 7 nucleotides match TRBD1. The V gene's germline CDR1 is MNHEY and CDR2 SVGAGI. This CDR3 is built from 12 residues. V shed 2 bases, J shed 7 bases, and the junction held 1 base outside the gene matches. DNA of the CDR3: TGTGCCAGCAGTTACCAGGGGGGTGGCTACACCTTC. Amino acid sequence: CASSYQGGGYTF.

The CDR3 here is CASSVVPGGSGNTIYF. CDR3 coding DNA: TGTGCCAGCAGCGTCGTCCCAGGTGGCTCTGGAAACACCATATATTTT. V and J are TRBV9 and TRBJ1-3; no definite D call. Germline CDR1 is SGDLS and CDR2 is YYNGEE. The V gene lost 2 bases and the J gene lost 0 bases, with 12 bases spanning the gap. The CDR3 consists of 16 residues.

This sequence joins TRBV2 and TRBJ1-1; 7 bases agree with TRBD1. Germline CDR1 reads SNHLY; CDR2 reads FYNNEI. V shed 6 bases and J 4 bases; nucleotides not matched to a gene: 8. The CDR3 spans 14 residues. The CDR3 spells CASRGTVPSTEAFF. CDR3 DNA: TGTGCCAGCAGAGGGACAGTGCCGAGCACTGAAGCTTTCTTT.